One sample yielded the 7 T cell receptor beta chains listed below, sequenced in a study of T cell responses to AZD1222 COVID-19 vaccine. Assay: immunoSEQ multiplex PCR; the TCRdb copy retains only in-frame clones and omits some. This table has 85,000 to 90,000 clones, over 85% appearing once. The specimen comprised peripheral blood, sampled on day 0 of AZD1222 vaccination. Source of these receptors: an adult in good health.

The rearrangement links TRBV4-1 to TRBJ2-6, with D maybe TRBD2 (6 bases). Germline V lookup: CDR1 MGHRA, CDR2 YSYEKL. V was shortened by 1 base and J by 2 bases, with 9 bases between the two germline ends. This CDR3 has 16 amino acids. As DNA, the CDR3 is TGCGCCAGCAGCCAAGCGGAGGGAGCTGGGGCCAACGTCCTGACTTTC. Its protein is CASSQAEGAGANVLTF.

The chain is built from TRBV27 and TRBJ1-1; 9 bases align to TRBD1. Trimming took 4 bases from V and 5 from J; bases not matched to a gene: 5. The length of the CDR3 is 14 residues. Germline V gene lookup returns CDR1 MNHEY and CDR2 SMNVEV (reference sequence). The CDR3: CASSSWTGETEAFF. CDR3 DNA sequence: TGTGCCAGCAGTTCTTGGACAGGGGAAACTGAAGCTTTCTTT.

This sequence joins TRBV6-5 and TRBJ1-5, with D perhaps matching TRBD1 (6 bases). The CDR3 contains 15 residues. Germline lookup yields CDR1 MNHEY and CDR2 SVGAGI. Between the trimmed V and J ends, which lost 4 bases and 4 bases, there was a span of 14 bases. CDR3 loop: CASSWDTTGNQPQHF. The CDR3, as DNA: TGTGCCAGCAGTTGGGACACGACGGGGAATCAGCCCCAGCATTTT.

V gene TRBV19 combines with J gene TRBJ1-1, with TRBD1 as a possible D gene (5 bases). Trimming took 0 bases from V and 0 from J, leaving 11 bases between them. Germline CDR1 LNHDA, CDR2 SQIVND (reference sequence). This CDR3 comprises 16 residues. Written as DNA, the CDR3 is TGTGCCAGTAGTATAGATCAGGCAGGGTTGAACACTGAAGCTTTCTTT. This gives the protein CASSIDQAGLNTEAFF. Together with reference TRBV19 and TRBJ1-1, the CDR3 gives the full variable domain: DGGITQSPKYLFRKEGQNVTLSCEQNLNHDAMYWYRQDPGQGLRLIYYSQIVNDFQKGDIAEGYSVSREKKESFPLTVTSAQKNPTAFYLCASSIDQAGLNTEAFFGQGTRLTVV.

The gene calls are TRBV27 and TRBJ1-4, with D possibly TRBD1 on 5 matching bases. The CDR3 loop spans 15 amino acids. CDR1 and CDR2 (germline): MNHEY, SMNVEV (reference sequence). With 3 bases removed from V and 12 bases from J, the gap between germline ends came to 20 bases. The CDR3 spells CASSFRRTPGGELFF. The CDR3 DNA is TGTGCCAGCAGTTTCCGTAGGACACCGGGGGGAGAACTGTTTTTT.

The V and J genes are TRBV6-1 and TRBJ1-2; no clear D gene. The germline V gene has CDR1 MNHNS and CDR2 SASEGT. With 3 bases removed from V and 4 bases from J, the gap between germline ends came to 9 bases. The CDR3 has 13 residues. The CDR3: CASSDQSTYGYTF. CDR3 bases: TGTGCCAGCAGTGACCAGAGTACCTATGGCTACACCTTC.

The chain carries TRBV7-9 and TRBJ2-2; 9 nucleotides align to TRBD1. CDR3 length: 16 residues. Trimming cost V 2 bases and J 4 bases; bases outside gene matches: 5. Germline loops: CDR1 SEHNR, CDR2 FQNEAQ (reference sequence). The CDR3 sequence: CASSLPGQGGTGELFF. In DNA, the CDR3 is TGTGCCAGCAGCTTACCGGGACAGGGAGGCACCGGGGAGCTGTTTTTT.